Listed here are 9 T cell receptor beta chains from one sample, sequenced in a study of blood T cell repertoires in COVID-19. Sequencing was performed with immunoSEQ multiplex PCR; in TCRdb, only in-frame clones are kept and a portion is missing. The sample holds 49,000 or so clones; approximately 88% are singletons and the top ten take around 8%. Sequencing was carried out using peripheral blood. These TCRs come from a man in his fifties with acute or convalescent COVID-19.

The chain employs TRBV6-5 and TRBJ1-2; tentative D call: TRBD1 (6 bases). V lost 6 bases to trimming and J lost 5 bases, with 13 bases between them. The CDR3 loop spans 13 amino acids. Per germline, CDR1 MNHEY and CDR2 SVGAGI. The CDR3 DNA reads as TGTGCCAGCAGAACAGGGTTTGGGTATGGCTACACCTTC. Amino acid sequence: CASRTGFGYGYTF.

This rearrangement joins TRBV18 to TRBJ2-2, with 11 bases lining up with TRBD2. The V segment lost 5 bases and the J segment 5 bases; nucleotides outside the gene matches: 4. Looked up from germline, CDR1 is KGHSH and CDR2 is LQKENI. This CDR3 has 15 residues. The CDR3 sequence is CASSTGLAATGELFF. CDR3 sequence (DNA): TGTGCCAGCTCAACGGGACTAGCGGCAACCGGGGAGCTGTTTTTT.

CDR3 sequence reads: CASREGTVWSNQPQHF. The CDR3 region has the DNA TGTGCCAGCAGGGAGGGGACGGTGTGGAGCAATCAGCCCCAGCATTTT. V and J are TRBV2 and TRBJ1-5; D may be TRBD1 (5 bases). Germline V gene data show CDR1 as SNHLY and CDR2 as FYNNEI. The CDR3 has 16 residues. Trimming shortened V by 6 bases and J by 1 base, and 16 bases separated the two germline ends. Full variable domain (rest looked up from reference TRBV2 and TRBJ1-5): EPEVTQTPSHQVTQMGQEVILRCVPISNHLYFYWYRQILGQKVEFLVSFYNNEISEKSEIFDDQFSVERPDGSNFTLKIRSTKLEDSAMYFCASREGTVWSNQPQHFGDGTRLSIL.

This clone appeared once. V and J are TRBV6-4 and TRBJ2-7, with TRBD1 matching over 12 bases. Germline V gene lookup returns CDR1 MRHNA and CDR2 SNTAGT. This CDR3 has 15 amino acids. V lost 8 bases, J lost 5 bases, and 10 bases stayed unmatched. The CDR3, as DNA: TGTGCCAGCGCCCCGAGTGGGACAGGGGGCGACGAGCAGTACTTC. This gives the protein CASAPSGTGGDEQYF.

This rearrangement joins TRBV19 to TRBJ1-1, with 8 positions matching TRBD1. Germline V CDR1 and CDR2: LNHDA, SQIVND (reference sequence). The V segment lost 8 bases and the J segment 5 bases; nucleotides outside the gene matches: 10. The CDR3 is 14 amino acids. In DNA form, the CDR3 reads TGTGCCAGTCGGACAGGGAGGGGGGAAACTGAAGCTTTCTTT. It specifies CASRTGRGETEAFF.

The CDR3 DNA reads TGTGCCAGCAGTGACACAGTGAACACCGGGGAGCTGTTTTTT. Translating gives CASSDTVNTGELFF. The chain links TRBV2 to TRBJ2-2; no definite D call. Trimming left V 3 bases short and J 1 base short, with 6 bases between. Germline assignment: CDR1 SNHLY and CDR2 FYNNEI. The CDR3 is 14 amino acids. The variable domain in full, with the rest retrieved from reference TRBV2 and TRBJ2-2, is EPEVTQTPSHQVTQMGQEVILRCVPISNHLYFYWYRQILGQKVEFLVSFYNNEISEKSEIFDDQFSVERPDGSNFTLKIRSTKLEDSAMYFCASSDTVNTGELFFGEGSRLTVL.

The chain joins TRBV19 to TRBJ2-3, with 10 bases aligning to TRBD2. Germline CDR1 reads LNHDA; CDR2 reads SQIVND (reference sequence). V lost 6 bases, J lost 3 bases, and 6 bases stayed unmatched. The CDR3 consists of 15 residues. CDR3 in DNA: TGTGCCAGTAGAACCGGGACTAGCGTTACAGATACGCAGTATTTT. Residues: CASRTGTSVTDTQYF.

The gene calls are TRBV6-5 and TRBJ2-1; a weak D match, TRBD2 (5 bases). The CDR3 has 13 amino acids. V was clipped by 0 bases and J by 9 bases, with 9 bases between them. Germline V gene sequence: CDR1 MNHEY, CDR2 SVGAGI. In DNA form, the CDR3 reads TGTGCCAGCAGTTACTCGGAGGTGGGTGAGCAGTTCTTC. It is translated as CASSYSEVGEQFF.

The CDR3 region is CAIRGQGSGNTIYF. The CDR3 DNA is TGTGCCATCCGGGGACAGGGCTCTGGAAACACCATATATTTT. The chain couples TRBV10-3 to TRBJ1-3, with 9 bases that match TRBD1. This CDR3 is 14 amino acids long. CDR1 and CDR2 from the germline V gene are ENHRY and SYGVKD. V lost 8 bases, J lost 0 bases, and 2 bases stayed unmatched.